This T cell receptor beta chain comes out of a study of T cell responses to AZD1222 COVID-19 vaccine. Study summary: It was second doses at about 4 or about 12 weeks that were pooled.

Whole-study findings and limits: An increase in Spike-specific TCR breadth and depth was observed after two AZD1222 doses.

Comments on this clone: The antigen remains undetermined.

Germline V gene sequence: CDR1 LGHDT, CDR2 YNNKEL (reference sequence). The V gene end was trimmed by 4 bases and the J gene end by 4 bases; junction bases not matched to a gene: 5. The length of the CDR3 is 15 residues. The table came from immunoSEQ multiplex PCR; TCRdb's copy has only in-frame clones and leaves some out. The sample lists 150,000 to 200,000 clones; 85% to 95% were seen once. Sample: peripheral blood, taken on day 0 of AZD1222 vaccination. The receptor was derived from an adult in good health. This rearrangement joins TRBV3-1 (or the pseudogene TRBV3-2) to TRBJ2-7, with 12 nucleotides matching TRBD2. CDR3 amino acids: CASSPSGGGMYEQYF. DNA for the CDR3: TGTGCCAGCAGCCCTAGCGGGGGGGGCATGTACGAGCAGTACTTC.